The 29 T cell receptor beta chains below all came from one sample that was sequenced in a study of tumor-infiltrating lymphocytes in primary liver carcinoma (dated 2017 in TCRdb). Blood RNA was extracted from unsorted whole blood using TRIzol reagent, and germline DNA was obtained with the DNeasy Blood & Tissue kit. TCRdb lists the instrument as Illumina HiSeq 2500. Using a constant-region primer and ProtoScript II reverse transcriptase, TCRbeta-specific cDNA was reverse-transcribed from about 0.45 ug total RNA. Construction of the TCRbeta libraries relied on three nested rounds of multiplex PCR, following a slightly modified ARM-PCR procedure. Each of the first two PCR rounds ran for 9 to 11 cycles using multiplex TRBV1-TRBV30 forward primers together with a Cbeta reverse primer. The public reads were reprocessed in TCRdb via fastp at Q25 and MiXCR, keeping in-frame beta chains. Every entry covers one CDR3 protein and lists the most common genes and DNA from its rows. The sample has approximately 330,000 distinct CDR3 sequences on record, around 60% of them singletons. About 6.5% of the sample belongs to the ten largest clones.

The sample was peripheral blood. The origin of the receptors is a middle-aged man with primary liver carcinoma and hepatitis B virus infection.

Many counts were recorded for this clonotype. This CDR3 is CASSQHSPGAQYF. In DNA form, the CDR3 reads TGCGCCAGCAGCCAACACTCACCGGGTGCGCAGTATTTT. This chain uses TRBV4-3 with TRBJ2-3; D gene ambiguous. The CDR3 consists of 13 residues. CDR1 and CDR2 (germline): LGHNA, YSLEER. The V end lost 2 bases, the J end lost 10 bases, and 13 bases lay between the germline ends.

On this clonotype: Compared with germline, one end of the junction differs, possibly owing to a read error. The CDR3 DNA is TGTGCCAGCAGCTTACGCCAAAACTATGGCTGCATCTTC. Protein product: CASSLRQNYGCIF. J is TRBJ1-2 and V is TRBV11-2; D is undetermined. The CDR3 spans 13 residues. CDR1 SGHAT and CDR2 FQNNGV come from the germline V gene.

This clonotype was seen a few times. This chain uses TRBV5-1 with TRBJ2-1, with D tentatively TRBD2 (5 bases). CDR1 and CDR2 from the germline V gene are SGHRS and YFSETQ. The CDR3 has 15 amino acids. The V gene lost 5 bases and the J gene lost 0 bases, with 12 bases spanning the gap. This chain's CDR3 is CASRRTANSYNEQFF. Here the CDR3 DNA reads TGCGCCAGCAGGAGGACTGCTAACTCCTACAATGAGCAGTTCTTC.

In DNA form, the CDR3 reads TGTGCCAGCACTGGAGGGAGCCCAGATACGCAGTATTTT. Its translation: CASTGGSPDTQYF. V is TRBV28 and J is TRBJ2-3; possibly TRBD2 for D (6 bases). The germline CDR1 and CDR2 sequences are MDHEN and SYDVKM. Trimming cost V 7 bases and J 4 bases, with 12 bases left between them. The length of the CDR3 is 13 residues.

A note on this clonotype: An end of the junction does not agree with germline; a read error may underlie this. V is TRBV28 and J is TRBJ2-7; TRBD1 matches 7 bases. The CDR3 spans 15 residues. CDR1 and CDR2 from the germline V gene are MDHEN and SYDVKM. For the CDR3, the DNA is TGTGCCAGCACTTTACAGGGGACCGACCGGGTCGAGCAGTACTTC. It encodes CASTLQGTDRVEQYF.

This clonotype appeared many times. The chain has TRBV12-3 or TRBV12-4 and TRBJ2-7; D is unclear. V was trimmed by 4 bases and J by 5 bases, leaving 9 bases between them. The CDR3 sequence is 12 residues long. The CDR3 protein is CASSSLGHEQYF. In nucleotides, the CDR3 is TGTGCCAGCAGTTCTCTAGGCCACGAGCAGTACTTC.

For this clonotype: A junction end diverges from the germline sequence, so it may reflect a read error. The chain carries TRBV10-2 and TRBJ2-1; D may be TRBD2 (5 bases). The CDR3 runs 15 residues. Germline V gene data show CDR1 as WSHSY and CDR2 as SAAADI. In DNA form, the CDR3 reads TGCGCCAGCAGTGGACCACTAGTGAGTACCGATGAGCAGTCCTTC. Its protein product is CASSGPLVSTDEQSF.

On this clonotype itself: The junction departs from the called germline gene at one end, perhaps through a read error. The chain couples TRBV6-5 to TRBJ2-1, with D perhaps matching TRBD2 (5 bases). The germline gives CDR1 MNHEY, CDR2 SVGAGI. The CDR3 has 16 residues. This CDR3 reads CASRPETRVAGNEQFF. The CDR3, as DNA: TGTGCAAGCAGACCTGAAACTAGAGTGGCTGGCAATGAGCAGTTCTTC.

Notes on this clonotype: A read error may account for a junction end that differs from germline. The chain combines TRBV4-1 with TRBJ2-1; TRBD1 aligns across 8 bases. In germline, CDR1 is MGHRA, CDR2 YSYEKL. The CDR3 sequence is 13 residues long. The CDR3 region is CASSQETGVEQLF. For the CDR3, the DNA is TGCGCCAGCAGCCAAGAGACAGGGGTTGAGCAGTTATTC.

This clonotype appeared a few times. The V and J genes are TRBV6-1 and TRBJ2-2; D unresolved. V lost 11 bases and J 5 bases, leaving 12 bases between the germline ends. Germline V gene data show CDR1 as MNHNS and CDR2 as SASEGT. CDR3 size: 12 residues. CDR3 nucleotides: TGTGCCGGCAAGGTGCCTACCGGGGAGCTGTTTTTT. Residues: CAGKVPTGELFF.

This clonotype was seen once. This may be a read error, as it is one base from a much larger clone. The chain uses TRBV6-5 and TRBJ1-1, with D unresolved. This CDR3 has 16 amino acids. Germline lookup yields CDR1 MNHEY and CDR2 SVGAGI. CDR3 DNA sequence: TGTGCCAGCAGTCCTATCAGCGCTCTGTGGAACACTGAAGCTCTCTTT. This codes for CASSPISALWNTEALF.

This clonotype was found a few times. This sequence joins TRBV24-1 and TRBJ2-3; TRBD1 matches 7 bases. Per the germline V gene, CDR1 is KGHDR and CDR2 is SFDVKD. The CDR3 consists of 15 residues. Losses at the gene ends were 3 bases for V and 6 bases for J; bases not matched to a gene: 8. The CDR3 is CATSDIGIGGDTQYF. The CDR3 region has the DNA TGTGCCACCAGTGATATTGGGATAGGGGGCGATACGCAGTATTTT.

This clonotype was observed a few times. This chain joins TRBV11-1 and TRBJ2-1, with 12 positions matching TRBD2. CDR1 and CDR2 (germline): SGHAT, FQDESV (reference sequence). This CDR3 region has 17 residues. V trimming: 4 bases; J trimming: 7 bases; junction bases outside the gene matches: 11. The CDR3 DNA reads as TGTGCCAGCAGCTCCCCCTCGACTAGCGGGAGTCGAAATGAGCAGTTCTTC. It yields the protein CASSSPSTSGSRNEQFF.

This clonotype was picked up one time. This chain uses TRBV5-5 with TRBJ2-4, with D possibly being TRBD1 or TRBD2 (5 bases each). CDR1 and CDR2 from the germline V gene are SGHKS and YYEKEE (reference sequence). This CDR3 has 15 residues. V gave up 6 bases and J gave up 6 bases, with 19 bases separating them. CDR3 coding DNA: TGTGCCAGCACCAGTTCGACTTCGGGGCTAAACATTCAGTACTTC. This sequence encodes CASTSSTSGLNIQYF.

The V call is TRBV6-1, the J call TRBJ2-7; D possibly corresponds to TRBD2 (6 bases). The germline gives CDR1 MNHNS, CDR2 SASEGT. V lost 3 bases to trimming and J lost 6 bases, with 12 bases between them. The CDR3 sequence is 13 residues long. CDR3 in amino acids: CASSEAGGGEQYF. CDR3 nucleotide sequence: TGTGCCAGCAGTGAGGCCGGGGGAGGCGAGCAGTACTTC.

This clonotype appeared once. One junction end does not reproduce the germline sequence, and a read error may be involved. The chain links TRBV25-1 to TRBJ2-1, with 7 positions matching TRBD2. Germline CDR1 MGHDK, CDR2 SYGVNS. The CDR3 length is 16 residues. CDR3 sequence (DNA): TGTGTCAGCAGTGCCCTCCAAGGGAGGGCCTACGGTGAGCAGTTCTTC. The encoded protein is CVSSALQGRAYGEQFF. Based on the CDR3 plus reference TRBV25-1 and TRBJ2-1, the full variable domain is EADIYQTPRYLVIGTGKKITLECSQTMGHDKMYWYQQDPGMELHLIHYSYGVNSTEKGDLSSESTVSRIRTEHFPLTLESARPSHTSQYLCVSSALQGRAYGEQFFGPGTRLTVL.

On this clonotype itself: The CDR3 does not end in the conserved phenylalanine or tryptophan, so this is likely a read error. The DNA is left out, because the CDR3 cannot be placed on it with certainty; the CDR3 is given as TCRdb lists it. The chain recombines TRBV11-2 with TRBJ2-5. From germline, CDR1 is SGHAT and CDR2 FQNNGV. The CDR3 extends over 13 residues, inclusive of both ends. CDR3 amino acids: CASSFGVGETHYL.

On this clonotype itself: Being one base from a much bigger clone, this may be a read error. The gene calls are TRBV12-3 or TRBV12-4 and TRBJ1-1; no reliable D call. V lost 5 bases and J 3 bases, leaving 10 bases between the germline ends. The length of the CDR3 is 13 residues. CDR3: CASSRTMYTEAFF. As DNA, the CDR3 is TGTGCCAGCAGTCGAACAATGTACACTGAAGCTTTCTTT.

As concerns this clonotype: A much larger clone differs from this one at a single base, so this may be a read error. The chain has TRBV12-3 or TRBV12-4 and TRBJ2-3; the D gene is possibly TRBD2 (5 bases). The V gene lost 5 bases and the J gene lost 2 bases, with 14 bases spanning the gap. The CDR3 is 15 residues long. CDR3 amino acids: CASSPDSLYTDTQYF. The CDR3 coding sequence is TGTGCCAGCAGTCCGGACTCCCTCTACACAGATACGCAGTATTTT.

Of note for this clonotype: With a much larger clone just one base away, this may be a read error. This chain's CDR3 is CVSRREGSGNTIYF. CDR3 nucleotide sequence: TGCGTCAGCAGAAGGGAAGGATCTGGAAACACCATATATTTT. V usage is TRBV5-1 and J usage is TRBJ1-3; D uncertain. Germline V gene data show CDR1 as SGHRS and CDR2 as YFSETQ. The CDR3 has 14 residues.

As concerns this clonotype: A much bigger clone sits one base away, suggesting this may be a read error. The chain carries TRBV11-2 and TRBJ2-1; D not certain. This CDR3 is built from 15 residues. Germline V gives CDR1 SGHAT, CDR2 FQNNGV. CDR3 protein: CAGSLERSSYNEQFF. The CDR3 DNA sequence: TGTGCCGGCAGCTTAGAAAGAAGTTCCTACAATGAGCAGTTCTTC.

In this sample, this clonotype turned up a few times. A clone one base away is much larger, so this may be a read error. The chain is built from TRBV10-1 and TRBJ2-3, with D perhaps assigned TRBD1 or TRBD2 (5 bases each). The V gene's germline CDR1 is WNHNN and CDR2 SYGVQD (reference sequence). This CDR3 contains 12 residues. The V gene lost 3 bases and the J gene lost 15 bases, with 16 bases spanning the gap. CDR3 sequence: CASSEHWGTIYF. DNA for the CDR3: TGCGCCAGCAGTGAACACTGGGGGACGATATATTTT.

This clonotype was observed a handful of times. The chain links TRBV5-4 to TRBJ2-5; D is unresolved. The V end lost 0 bases, the J end lost 0 bases, and 9 bases lay between the germline ends. Germline assignment: CDR1 SGHNT and CDR2 YYREEE (reference sequence). This CDR3 spans 15 amino acids. CDR3 in DNA: TGTGCCAGCAGCTTGGGGGTTGGCAACCAAGAGACCCAGTACTTC. Protein sequence: CASSLGVGNQETQYF.

This chain uses TRBV19 with TRBJ1-2; possible D gene TRBD1, 5 bases. CDR3 size: 14 residues. Trimming took off 3 bases at V and 4 bases at J, with 12 bases between the two ends. The germline gives CDR1 LNHDA, CDR2 SQIVND (reference sequence). CDR3 amino acids: CASSITGVGYGYTF. CDR3 nucleotides: TGTGCCAGTAGTATCACAGGCGTCGGCTATGGCTACACCTTC. The complete variable domain, with remaining parts taken from reference TRBV19 and TRBJ1-2, reads DGGITQSPKYLFRKEGQNVTLSCEQNLNHDAMYWYRQDPGQGLRLIYYSQIVNDFQKGDIAEGYSVSREKKESFPLTVTSAQKNPTAFYLCASSITGVGYGYTFGSGTRLTVV.

A remark on this clonotype: Just one base apart from a much larger clone, this may be a read error. The rearrangement joins TRBV6-5 to TRBJ1-5; 7 bases map to TRBD1. This CDR3 comprises 15 residues. Germline lookup yields CDR1 MNHEY and CDR2 SVGAGI. CDR3 amino acids: CTSSFLTGRDQPQHF. The CDR3 region has the DNA TGTACCAGCAGTTTTTTGACAGGGAGGGATCAGCCCCAGCATTTT.

Of note for this clonotype: A read error may be the cause here, since a much bigger clone is one base away. The gene calls are TRBV6-5 and TRBJ2-5; tentatively, D is TRBD1 (6 bases). CDR3 size: 14 residues. With 7 bases removed from V and 1 base from J, the gap between germline ends came to 13 bases. CDR1 MNHEY and CDR2 SVGAGI come from the germline V gene. This CDR3 is CASNYGQPQETQYF. Here the CDR3 DNA reads TGTGCCAGCAATTATGGACAGCCCCAAGAGACCCAGTACTTC.

This clonotype occurred many times. V usage is TRBV29-1 and J usage is TRBJ2-3; D unresolved. The V end was cut by 4 bases, the J end by 5 bases, with 13 bases between. This CDR3 spans 13 amino acids. Per the germline V gene, CDR1 is SQVTM and CDR2 is ANQGSEA. The CDR3 region has the DNA TGCAGCGTTGGAGGCAGCAAAATAGATACGCAGTATTTT. It yields the protein CSVGGSKIDTQYF.

As regards this clonotype: A clone one base away is much larger, so this may be a read error. The rearrangement joins TRBV5-5 to TRBJ2-1; D gene unclear. The CDR3 is 15 amino acids. Germline V gives CDR1 SGHKS, CDR2 YYEKEE (reference sequence). CDR3 sequence: CASRLGWGSANEQFF. The CDR3 coding sequence is TGTGCCAGCCGCTTGGGCTGGGGTTCGGCCAATGAGCAGTTCTTC.

A note on this clonotype: One junction end disagrees with the germline gene, perhaps due to a read error. The chain couples TRBV25-1 to TRBJ2-1; the D gene is possibly TRBD1 (5 bases). This CDR3 is 16 amino acids long. Germline V gene lookup returns CDR1 MGHDK and CDR2 SYGVNS. CDR3 protein: CASSESKGFTYNEQFF. CDR3 sequence (DNA): TGTGCCAGTAGTGAGTCTAAGGGGTTCACCTACAATGAGCAGTTCTTC.